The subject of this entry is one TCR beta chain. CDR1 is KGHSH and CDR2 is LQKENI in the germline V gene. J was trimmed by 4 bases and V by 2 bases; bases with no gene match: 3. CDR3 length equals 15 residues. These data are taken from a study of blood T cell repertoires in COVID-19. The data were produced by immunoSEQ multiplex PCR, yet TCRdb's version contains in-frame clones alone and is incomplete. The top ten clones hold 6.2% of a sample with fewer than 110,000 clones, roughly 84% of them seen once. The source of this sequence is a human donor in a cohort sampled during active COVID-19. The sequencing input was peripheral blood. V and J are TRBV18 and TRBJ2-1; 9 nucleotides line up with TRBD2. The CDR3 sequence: CASSPWREGYNEQFF. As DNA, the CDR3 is TGTGCCAGCTCACCATGGCGGGAGGGGTACAATGAGCAGTTCTTC.